This entry lists 17 T cell receptor beta chains sequenced from one sample in a study of control samples from healthy donors and cancer patients (dated by TCRdb to 2020 to 2022). Preparation of the library involved the immunoSEQ multiplex PCR assay. TCRdb's version of the immuneACCESS table is confined to in-frame rearrangements and falls short of the full clone set. An unresolved V gene accounts for under half of the shortfall where checked; the remainder is of unknown origin. This sample lists 75,000 to 95,000 clones; over 85% were detected once. The ten largest clones add up to about 1.5% of the sample. Sequenced sample: blood. The receptors were gathered from a woman in her twenties or thirties in good health.

The CDR3 region is CASSLGLALGLGLVRNTDTQYF. CDR3 coding DNA: TGTGCCAGCAGTTTGGGTCTAGCTCTTGGGCTTGGTTTGGTCCGAAACACAGATACGCAGTATTTT. The chain has TRBV28 and TRBJ2-3; D is perhaps TRBD2 (5 bases). CDR1 and CDR2 from the germline V gene are MDHEN and SYDVKM. The V end was cut by 3 bases, the J end by 2 bases, with 33 bases between. CDR3 size: 22 residues.

V and J are TRBV4-1 and TRBJ2-7, with D perhaps matching TRBD1 or TRBD2 (5 bases each). Trimming cost V 3 bases and J 2 bases, with 14 bases left between them. Per the germline V gene, CDR1 is MGHRA and CDR2 is YSYEKL. CDR3 length equals 15 residues. The CDR3 spells CASSHGTLPTYEQYF. CDR3 in DNA: TGCGCCAGCAGCCACGGGACCTTACCAACCTACGAGCAGTACTTC.

V is TRBV5-4 and J is TRBJ1-2; D gene unclear. V was clipped by 4 bases and J by 7 bases, with 20 bases between them. The CDR3 is 15 residues long. The V gene's germline CDR1 is SGHNT and CDR2 YYREEE (reference sequence). The CDR3 region has the DNA TGTGCCAGCAGCCCGCGTCTCGGTCCTCTGGGTGGCTACACCTTC. Protein sequence: CASSPRLGPLGGYTF.

CDR3 nucleotide sequence: TGTGCCATCAGTGAGTCTAGCGGGAGTACCGGGGAGCTGTTTTTT. It yields the protein CAISESSGSTGELFF. The chain recombines TRBV10-3 with TRBJ2-2; 9 bases align to TRBD2. This CDR3 has 15 amino acids. Germline V gene data show CDR1 as ENHRY and CDR2 as SYGVKD. The V segment lost 0 bases and the J segment 5 bases; nucleotides outside the gene matches: 1.

J is TRBJ1-6 and V is TRBV12-3 or TRBV12-4; D uncertain. Trimming cost V 2 bases and J 8 bases, with 7 bases left between them. There are 13 residues in the CDR3. In DNA form, the CDR3 reads TGTGCCAGCAGTTTAAGGGCAGATTCACCCCTCCACTTT. This translates into CASSLRADSPLHF.

This clone was seen a handful of times. The chain is built from TRBV10-3 and TRBJ1-2; D might be TRBD1 (5 bases). Trimming cost V 3 bases and J 8 bases, with 10 bases left between them. The germline CDR1 and CDR2 sequences are ENHRY and SYGVKD. The CDR3 totals 12 residues. CDR3 protein: CAISEGDRGYTF. CDR3 in DNA: TGTGCCATCAGTGAAGGGGATAGGGGCTACACCTTC.

This chain uses TRBV6-1 with TRBJ1-2, with D possibly matching TRBD1 (5 bases). Trimming pared 0 bases from V and 5 bases from J, leaving 10 bases between. The CDR3 sequence is 14 residues long. The germline V gene encodes CDR1 MNHNS and CDR2 SASEGT. This chain's CDR3 is CASSEASGPYGYTF. The CDR3 nucleotides read TGTGCCAGCAGTGAAGCCTCGGGACCGTATGGCTACACCTTC.

The rearrangement uses TRBV4-1 and TRBJ1-1; a weak D match, TRBD1 (5 bases). CDR3 length equals 19 residues. Trimming removed 0 bases from V and 7 bases from J, with 27 bases in between. CDR1 is MGHRA, CDR2 YSYEKL, per germline. For the CDR3, the DNA is TGCGCCAGCAGCCAAGATCTTATATCCGAGGGGCGCGGTTTCGGTGAAGCTTTCTTT. The encoded protein is CASSQDLISEGRGFGEAFF.

J is TRBJ2-3 and V is TRBV27; 10 bases align to TRBD1. J was trimmed by 2 bases and V by 4 bases; bases with no gene match: 6. The V gene's germline CDR1 is MNHEY and CDR2 SMNVEV (reference sequence). This CDR3 has 16 amino acids. In nucleotides, the CDR3 is TGTGCCAGCAGTTCGTCGACAGGGGGCCTCACAGATACGCAGTATTTT. Translated: CASSSSTGGLTDTQYF.

The chain uses TRBV2 and TRBJ1-1; D is perhaps TRBD1 (6 bases). The V end lost 5 bases, the J end lost 1 base, and 11 bases lay between the germline ends. The CDR3 sequence is 14 residues long. In germline, CDR1 is SNHLY, CDR2 FYNNEI. CDR3 DNA sequence: TGTGCCAGCAGTTTGGACAGCTGGAACACTGAAGCTTTCTTT. It encodes CASSLDSWNTEAFF.

This clone showed up just a few times. The chain has TRBV4-2 and TRBJ1-4; maybe TRBD1 (5 bases). The CDR3 is made up of 15 amino acids. Germline V gene sequence: CDR1 LGHNA, CDR2 YNFKEQ. V lost 3 bases and J lost 3, with 11 bases in between. The CDR3 is CASSHWGGSNEKLFF. CDR3 DNA sequence: TGTGCCAGCAGCCATTGGGGGGGGTCTAATGAAAAACTGTTTTTT.

This chain connects TRBV25-1 to TRBJ2-7; D is possibly TRBD2 (5 bases). V lost 3 bases and J 3 bases, leaving 6 bases between the germline ends. There are 12 residues in the CDR3. Germline values: CDR1 MGHDK, CDR2 SYGVNS. CDR3 nucleotides: TGTGCCAGCAGTGACGGGGTCTACGAGCAGTACTTC. It specifies CASSDGVYEQYF.

V usage is TRBV5-6 and J usage is TRBJ1-1, with a tentative D call TRBD1 (5 bases). V lost 5 bases and J 1 base, leaving 18 bases between the germline ends. CDR3 length equals 16 residues. Germline V CDR1 and CDR2: SGHDT, YYEEEE. CDR3 in amino acids: CASSSKGRRKNTEAFF. CDR3 nucleotides: TGTGCCAGCAGTTCAAAGGGACGGAGAAAGAACACTGAAGCTTTCTTT.

The genes are TRBV6-4 and TRBJ1-1; tentatively, D is TRBD1 (5 bases). The CDR3 has 14 amino acids. V was pared by 0 bases and J by 1 base, with 6 bases between. Germline CDR1 reads MRHNA; CDR2 reads SNTAGT. The chain's CDR3 is CASSDSGENTEAFF. The CDR3, as DNA: TGTGCCAGCAGTGACTCGGGGGAGAACACTGAAGCTTTCTTT.

The chain couples TRBV19 to TRBJ2-5; D is uncertain. Per germline, CDR1 LNHDA and CDR2 SQIVND (reference sequence). V was cut by 4 bases and J by 1 base, with 10 bases left in between. The CDR3 contains 14 residues. CDR3 loop: CASSNSQSQETQYF. CDR3 DNA sequence: TGTGCCAGTAGTAACTCACAGTCCCAAGAGACCCAGTACTTC.

This chain joins TRBV3-1 (or the pseudogene TRBV3-2) and TRBJ2-3, with 10 bases aligning to TRBD2. The J segment lost 2 bases and the V segment lost 2 bases, leaving 1 base of the junction unmatched. Germline assignment: CDR1 LGHDT and CDR2 YNNKEL (reference sequence). The CDR3 runs to 15 residues. CDR3 nucleotide sequence: TGTGCCAGCAGCCAACTAGCGGGAGTCACAGATACGCAGTATTTT. Its translation: CASSQLAGVTDTQYF.

This chain joins TRBV10-3 and TRBJ1-3, with D uncertain. This CDR3 has 14 residues. In germline, CDR1 is ENHRY, CDR2 SYGVKD. Trimming took off 6 bases at V and 0 bases at J, with 9 bases between the two ends. In DNA form, the CDR3 reads TGTGCCATCAGCGGAGGTGGCTCTGGAAACACCATATATTTT. Translated, it gives CAISGGGSGNTIYF.